The source of this TCR beta chain is a study of blood T cell repertoires in COVID-19. The V segment lost 3 bases and the J segment 4 bases; nucleotides outside the gene matches: 4. Germline V CDR1 and CDR2: LNHDA, SQIVND (reference sequence). This CDR3 region has 14 residues. As handled by the study authors: Nucleated cell counts were estimated from reference gene primer amplification. Generated by immunoSEQ multiplex PCR, the TCRdb table keeps only in-frame clones and is missing some. That table is the source of V, J and clone size, and D and trimming were worked out from the DNA. Of some 58,000 clones in the sample, about 81% were seen once.

The J gene is TRBJ1-2, the V gene TRBV19; TRBD1 agrees at 8 bases. What was sequenced was peripheral blood. The receptor's source is a man aged 55 to 70 with COVID-19, enrolled during active disease. CDR3 DNA: TGTGCCAGTAGTATCAGGACAGGGTCCTATGGCTACACCTTC. As protein: CASSIRTGSYGYTF.